A selection of T cell receptor beta chains follows, all from one sample in a study of CD8 T cells in Susac syndrome. MiXCR was run by TCRdb on the immunoSEQ multiplex PCR reads, yielding one entry per CDR3 protein. The sample lists roughly 180,000 distinct CDR3 sequences; around 94% were seen once. The source material was CD4+ T cells from PBMCs. The origin of the receptors is a human donor in good health. Each CDR3 is given with its conserved first and last residue. The D gene is left open where the match is weak. Clone sizes are given selectively: once, few, many, or a class where the clone is expanded.

v_gene: TRBV29-1
d_gene: -
j_gene: TRBJ2-7
abundance: -
CDR3aa: CSVSGSSYEQYF
CDR3nt: TGCAGCGTATCAGGGAGCTCCTACGAGCAGTACTTC

v_gene: TRBV6-6
d_gene: -
j_gene: TRBJ2-7
abundance: -
CDR3aa: CASFASASYEQYF
CDR3nt: TGTGCCAGCTTCGCTAGCGCCTCCTACGAGCAGTACTTC

v_gene: TRBV19
d_gene: TRBD1
j_gene: TRBJ2-5
abundance: once
CDR3aa: CASRQGRETQYF
CDR3nt: TGTGCCAGTAGACAGGGGCGGGAGACCCAGTACTTC

v_gene: TRBV2
d_gene: -
j_gene: TRBJ2-1
abundance: -
CDR3aa: CASTPTEGEQFF
CDR3nt: TGTGCCAGCACCCCGACTGAGGGTGAGCAGTTCTTC

v_gene: TRBV14
d_gene: -
j_gene: TRBJ2-7
abundance: -
CDR3aa: CASSPWTAAFSYEQYF
CDR3nt: TGTGCCAGCAGCCCCTGGACAGCAGCGTTCTCCTACGAGCAGTACTTC

v_gene: TRBV7-2
d_gene: TRBD2
j_gene: TRBJ2-6
abundance: -
CDR3aa: CASTPDGRARANVLTF
CDR3nt: TGTGCCAGCACCCCGGACGGGAGGGCGCGGGCCAACGTCCTGACTTTC

v_gene: TRBV9
d_gene: -
j_gene: TRBJ2-7
abundance: -
CDR3aa: CASSAGSIYEQYF
CDR3nt: TGTGCCAGCAGCGCCGGTTCGATCTACGAGCAGTACTTC

v_gene: TRBV19
d_gene: -
j_gene: TRBJ1-1
abundance: -
CDR3aa: CASRERNTEAFF
CDR3nt: TGTGCCAGTCGGGAGAGGAACACTGAAGCTTTCTTT

v_gene: TRBV27
d_gene: TRBD1
j_gene: TRBJ1-6
abundance: -
CDR3aa: CASSGTGVDSPLHF
CDR3nt: TGTGCCAGCAGTGGGACAGGGGTAGACTCACCCCTCCACTTT

v_gene: TRBV3-1
d_gene: -
j_gene: TRBJ1-1
abundance: -
CDR3aa: CASGGWNTEAFF
CDR3nt: TGTGCCAGCGGTGGTTGGAACACTGAAGCTTTCTTT

v_gene: TRBV28
d_gene: TRBD1
j_gene: TRBJ2-3
abundance: once
CDR3aa: CASNIRGRTDTQYF
CDR3nt: TGTGCCAGCAATATCAGGGGGCGAACAGATACGCAGTATTTT

v_gene: TRBV20-1
d_gene: TRBD1
j_gene: TRBJ1-6
abundance: -
CDR3aa: CSARDPRTGVNNSPLHF
CDR3nt: TGCAGTGCTAGAGACCCGCGGACAGGGGTAAATAATTCACCCCTCCACTTT

v_gene: TRBV30
d_gene: -
j_gene: TRBJ2-1
abundance: -
CDR3aa: CAWSGRTYNEQFF
CDR3nt: TGTGCCTGGAGTGGCAGGACCTACAATGAGCAGTTCTTC

v_gene: TRBV29-1
d_gene: -
j_gene: TRBJ2-3
abundance: -
CDR3aa: CAVNPDTQYF
CDR3nt: TGCGCGGTCAATCCCGATACGCAGTATTTT

v_gene: TRBV20-1
d_gene: -
j_gene: TRBJ1-1
abundance: -
CDR3aa: CSARDVGAEAFF
CDR3nt: TGCAGTGCTAGAGATGTAGGGGCTGAAGCTTTCTTT

v_gene: TRBV30
d_gene: TRBD1
j_gene: TRBJ1-5
abundance: -
CDR3aa: CAWSVRYRGRIQPQHF
CDR3nt: TGTGCCTGGAGTGTACGGTACAGGGGGCGAATTCAGCCCCAGCATTTT

v_gene: TRBV3-1
d_gene: -
j_gene: TRBJ1-2
abundance: -
CDR3aa: CASSQGRSYGYTF
CDR3nt: TGTGCCAGCAGCCAGGGACGTTCCTATGGCTACACCTTC

v_gene: TRBV20-1
d_gene: TRBD1
j_gene: TRBJ1-6
abundance: -
CDR3aa: CSAGGQGAGSPLHF
CDR3nt: TGCAGTGCTGGGGGACAGGGGGCCGGTTCACCCCTCCACTTT

v_gene: TRBV7-8
d_gene: TRBD2
j_gene: TRBJ2-3
abundance: few
CDR3aa: CASSLARGDTQYF
CDR3nt: TGTGCCAGCAGCTTAGCGCGGGGGGATACGCAGTATTTT

v_gene: TRBV4-2
d_gene: -
j_gene: TRBJ2-5
abundance: -
CDR3aa: CASSLAGGAGAGQETQYF
CDR3nt: TGTGCCAGCAGCCTCGCCGGAGGGGCAGGGGCCGGTCAAGAGACCCAGTACTTC

v_gene: TRBV30
d_gene: TRBD1
j_gene: TRBJ1-2
abundance: once
CDR3aa: CAWNTGQSYGYTF
CDR3nt: TGTGCCTGGAATACGGGACAGAGCTATGGCTACACCTTC

v_gene: TRBV10-3
d_gene: -
j_gene: TRBJ1-1
abundance: -
CDR3aa: CAISETGLNTEAFF
CDR3nt: TGTGCCATCAGTGAGACAGGGTTGAACACTGAAGCTTTCTTT

v_gene: TRBV29-1
d_gene: -
j_gene: TRBJ2-3
abundance: -
CDR3aa: CSVVGGDTDTQYF
CDR3nt: TGCAGCGTTGTCGGCGGGGACACAGATACGCAGTATTTT

v_gene: TRBV28
d_gene: -
j_gene: TRBJ2-2
abundance: -
CDR3aa: CASAVPNTGELFF
CDR3nt: TGTGCCAGCGCAGTACCGAACACCGGGGAGCTGTTTTTT

v_gene: TRBV14
d_gene: -
j_gene: TRBJ2-1
abundance: -
CDR3aa: CATEPGPYNEQFF
CDR3nt: TGTGCCACGGAGCCCGGTCCTTACAATGAGCAGTTCTTC

v_gene: TRBV7-9
d_gene: TRBD2
j_gene: TRBJ2-1
abundance: -
CDR3aa: CASSQPGLAANEQFF
CDR3nt: TGTGCCAGCAGCCAGCCGGGACTAGCGGCGAATGAGCAGTTCTTC

v_gene: TRBV29-1
d_gene: -
j_gene: TRBJ2-7
abundance: -
CDR3aa: CSVVVSGTYEQYF
CDR3nt: TGCAGCGTTGTAGTTTCAGGGACCTACGAGCAGTACTTC

v_gene: TRBV5-6
d_gene: -
j_gene: TRBJ2-3
abundance: -
CDR3aa: CASSPDLGADTQYF
CDR3nt: TGTGCCAGCAGCCCGGATTTGGGGGCAGATACGCAGTATTTT

v_gene: TRBV2
d_gene: TRBD2
j_gene: TRBJ2-2
abundance: once
CDR3aa: CASSEGLATGELFF
CDR3nt: TGTGCCAGCAGCGAAGGACTAGCCACCGGGGAGCTGTTTTTT

v_gene: TRBV27
d_gene: TRBD1
j_gene: TRBJ1-6
abundance: -
CDR3aa: CASSSGTAGYSPLHF
CDR3nt: TGTGCCAGCAGTTCCGGGACAGCTGGATATTCACCCCTCCACTTT

v_gene: TRBV4-2
d_gene: TRBD2
j_gene: TRBJ2-5
abundance: -
CDR3aa: CASSPSAGGVEETQYF
CDR3nt: TGTGCCAGCAGCCCGTCCGCGGGGGGGGTTGAAGAGACCCAGTACTTC

v_gene: TRBV30
d_gene: -
j_gene: TRBJ2-3
abundance: once
CDR3aa: CAWKARPSTDTQYF
CDR3nt: TGTGCCTGGAAGGCCAGGCCTAGCACAGATACGCAGTATTTT

v_gene: TRBV7-2
d_gene: -
j_gene: TRBJ1-1
abundance: -
CDR3aa: CASSYRVVNTEAFF
CDR3nt: TGTGCCAGCAGCTACAGGGTGGTGAACACTGAAGCTTTCTTT

v_gene: TRBV20-1
d_gene: -
j_gene: TRBJ2-5
abundance: -
CDR3aa: CSSHHQETQYF
CDR3nt: TGCAGTTCACACCACCAAGAGACCCAGTACTTC

v_gene: TRBV18
d_gene: TRBD2
j_gene: TRBJ2-5
abundance: once
CDR3aa: CASSPYQSGGQETQYF
CDR3nt: TGTGCCAGCTCACCATATCAGAGCGGGGGACAAGAGACCCAGTACTTC

v_gene: TRBV12-3/TRBV12-4
d_gene: TRBD1
j_gene: TRBJ2-5
abundance: -
CDR3aa: CATARTGGETQYF
CDR3nt: TGTGCCACCGCACGGACAGGGGGTGAGACCCAGTACTTC

v_gene: TRBV30
d_gene: -
j_gene: TRBJ1-1
abundance: -
CDR3aa: CAWRGIDGSTEAFF
CDR3nt: TGTGCCTGGAGGGGGATTGACGGAAGCACTGAAGCTTTCTTT

v_gene: TRBV27
d_gene: -
j_gene: TRBJ2-7
abundance: -
CDR3aa: CASSLTLGGPYEQYF
CDR3nt: TGTGCCAGCAGCTTGACCCTAGGGGGTCCCTACGAGCAGTACTTC

v_gene: TRBV11-2
d_gene: -
j_gene: TRBJ2-3
abundance: -
CDR3aa: CASSGDITSTDTQYF
CDR3nt: TGTGCCAGCAGCGGGGACATTACTAGCACAGATACGCAGTATTTT

v_gene: TRBV2
d_gene: -
j_gene: TRBJ2-2
abundance: -
CDR3aa: CASSGFGGELFF
CDR3nt: TGTGCCAGCAGTGGGTTCGGCGGGGAGCTGTTTTTT

v_gene: TRBV6-2/TRBV6-3
d_gene: -
j_gene: TRBJ1-1
abundance: -
CDR3aa: CASSFLGQGRVTEAFF
CDR3nt: TGTGCCAGCAGTTTCCTCGGTCAGGGAAGGGTCACTGAAGCTTTCTTT

v_gene: TRBV19
d_gene: -
j_gene: TRBJ2-7
abundance: -
CDR3aa: CASSIGRGHEQYF
CDR3nt: TGTGCCAGTAGTATCGGCAGGGGCCACGAGCAGTACTTC

v_gene: TRBV19
d_gene: TRBD1
j_gene: TRBJ1-4
abundance: -
CDR3aa: CATDRGAKLFF
CDR3nt: TGTGCCACCGACAGGGGAGCAAAACTGTTTTTT

v_gene: TRBV25-1
d_gene: -
j_gene: TRBJ1-2
abundance: -
CDR3aa: CASSAFGTPYGYTF
CDR3nt: TGTGCCAGCAGTGCCTTCGGGACACCGTATGGCTACACCTTC

v_gene: TRBV19
d_gene: TRBD1
j_gene: TRBJ1-2
abundance: -
CDR3aa: CASSRQGIYGYTF
CDR3nt: TGTGCCAGTAGTAGACAGGGAATCTATGGCTACACCTTC

v_gene: TRBV7-2
d_gene: TRBD2
j_gene: TRBJ2-1
abundance: -
CDR3aa: CASSPALAGGLDEQFF
CDR3nt: TGTGCCAGCAGCCCCGCACTAGCGGGGGGTTTGGATGAGCAGTTCTTC

v_gene: TRBV5-1
d_gene: TRBD1
j_gene: TRBJ1-6
abundance: -
CDR3aa: CASSSGQGNSPLHF
CDR3nt: TGCGCCAGCAGCTCGGGACAGGGGAATTCACCCCTCCACTTT

v_gene: TRBV20-1
d_gene: TRBD1
j_gene: TRBJ2-2
abundance: -
CDR3aa: CSARHPGQGATGELFF
CDR3nt: TGCAGTGCTAGACACCCGGGACAGGGGGCCACCGGGGAGCTGTTTTTT

v_gene: TRBV4-2
d_gene: -
j_gene: TRBJ1-1
abundance: -
CDR3aa: CASSQDAQTPNTEAFF
CDR3nt: TGTGCCAGCAGCCAAGATGCCCAGACTCCGAACACTGAAGCTTTCTTT

v_gene: TRBV20-1
d_gene: -
j_gene: TRBJ1-5
abundance: -
CDR3aa: CSARGGGRGQPQHF
CDR3nt: TGCAGTGCTAGAGGGGGGGGGCGCGGACAGCCCCAGCATTTT

v_gene: TRBV15
d_gene: -
j_gene: TRBJ1-6
abundance: -
CDR3aa: CATSRDYPPLHF
CDR3nt: TGTGCCACCAGCAGAGATTATCCACCCCTCCACTTT

v_gene: TRBV12-3/TRBV12-4
d_gene: -
j_gene: TRBJ1-5
abundance: -
CDR3aa: CASSSNDVSGPQHF
CDR3nt: TGTGCCAGCAGTTCGAACGACGTCTCGGGGCCCCAGCATTTT

v_gene: TRBV5-1
d_gene: -
j_gene: TRBJ1-1
abundance: -
CDR3aa: CASSPLSLTEAFF
CDR3nt: TGCGCCAGCAGCCCTCTATCACTCACTGAAGCTTTCTTT

v_gene: TRBV20-1
d_gene: -
j_gene: TRBJ2-3
abundance: -
CDR3aa: CSARGARRGLTDTQYF
CDR3nt: TGCAGTGCTAGAGGGGCCCGACGGGGGCTCACAGATACGCAGTATTTT